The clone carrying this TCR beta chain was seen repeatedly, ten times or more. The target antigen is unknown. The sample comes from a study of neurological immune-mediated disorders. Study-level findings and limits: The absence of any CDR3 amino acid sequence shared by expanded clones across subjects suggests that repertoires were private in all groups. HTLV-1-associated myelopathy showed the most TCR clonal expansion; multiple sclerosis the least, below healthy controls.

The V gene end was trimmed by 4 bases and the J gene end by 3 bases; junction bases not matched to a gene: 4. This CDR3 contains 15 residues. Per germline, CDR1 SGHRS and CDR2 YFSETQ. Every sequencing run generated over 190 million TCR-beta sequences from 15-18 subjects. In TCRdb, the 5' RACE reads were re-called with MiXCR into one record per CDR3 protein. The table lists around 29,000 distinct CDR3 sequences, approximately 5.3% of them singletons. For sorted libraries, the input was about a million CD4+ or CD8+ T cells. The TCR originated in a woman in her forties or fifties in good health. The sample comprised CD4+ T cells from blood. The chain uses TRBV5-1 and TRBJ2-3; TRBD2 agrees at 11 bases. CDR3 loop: CASSLLAGATDTQYF. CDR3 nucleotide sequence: TGCGCCAGCAGCCTACTAGCGGGAGCAACAGATACGCAGTATTTT.